These 32 T cell receptor beta chains came from one sample sequenced in a study of blood T cell repertoires in COVID-19. Generated by immunoSEQ multiplex PCR, the TCRdb table keeps only in-frame clones and is missing some. The sample includes about 270,000 clones, 65% to 90% seen only once; the top ten take 9.1%. The sequenced sample was PBMCs or T cells enriched from blood (not recorded which). The receptors were gathered from a woman aged 45-59 years with acute COVID-19.

The chain's CDR3 is CASSPSGRGNSPLHF. The CDR3 nucleotides read TGTGCCAGTAGTCCCTCCGGGAGGGGGAATTCACCCCTCCACTTT. V gene TRBV19 combines with J gene TRBJ1-6, with D tentatively TRBD1 (6 bases). The germline V and J ends were trimmed by 5 bases and 7 bases, with 15 bases remaining between them. The CDR3 has 15 residues. Germline V gene lookup returns CDR1 LNHDA and CDR2 SQIVND (reference sequence). The full variable domain, rest sourced from reference TRBV19 and TRBJ1-6, is DGGITQSPKYLFRKEGQNVTLSCEQNLNHDAMYWYRQDPGQGLRLIYYSQIVNDFQKGDIAEGYSVSREKKESFPLTVTSAQKNPTAFYLCASSPSGRGNSPLHFGNGTRLTVT.

The genes are TRBV5-8 and TRBJ1-6; D remains unclear. The V end lost 0 bases, the J end lost 10 bases, and 11 bases lay between the germline ends. This CDR3 has 14 amino acids. Germline V gene lookup returns CDR1 SGHTS and CDR2 YDEGEE. The CDR3 DNA reads TGTGCCAGCAGCTTGGGAGCTTTCTGGTCACCCCTCCACTTT. Its translation is CASSLGAFWSPLHF. Filled out from reference TRBV5-8 and TRBJ1-6, the complete variable domain reads EAGVTQSPTHLIKTRGQQATLRCSPISGHTSVYWYQQALGLGLQFLLWYDEGEERNRGNFPPRFSGRQFPNYSSELNVNALELEDSALYLCASSLGAFWSPLHFGNGTRLTVT.

This chain connects TRBV7-2 to TRBJ2-2, with TRBD2 matching over 7 bases. V was pared by 6 bases and J by 4 bases, with 11 bases of the junction left unmatched. The V gene's germline CDR1 is SGHTA and CDR2 FQGNSA. This CDR3 is 16 amino acids long. The CDR3 loop reads CASSSFGGEGTGELFF. In DNA, the CDR3 is TGTGCCAGCAGTTCTTTTGGCGGGGAGGGCACCGGGGAGCTGTTTTTT.

The chain carries TRBV18 and TRBJ2-7; TRBD1 aligns across 7 bases. With 4 bases clipped from V and 3 bases from J, the junction kept 6 bases outside the gene matches. Looked up from germline, CDR1 is KGHSH and CDR2 is LQKENI. This CDR3 contains 14 residues. This CDR3 is CASSRRDSIYEQYF. CDR3 in DNA: TGTGCCAGCTCACGCCGGGACAGCATCTACGAGCAGTACTTC.

V is TRBV4-1 and J is TRBJ1-1; D might be TRBD1 (6 bases). Trimming shortened V by 3 bases and J by 6 bases, and 14 bases separated the two germline ends. Germline-derived CDR1 and CDR2 are MGHRA and YSYEKL. The CDR3 has 14 amino acids. DNA of the CDR3: TGCGCCAGCAGCCAGGGGCGACAGGTCCCTGAAGCTTTCTTT. As protein: CASSQGRQVPEAFF.

The CDR3 spells CASSQSWSYGYTF. As DNA, the CDR3 is TGCGCCAGCAGCCAATCCTGGAGCTATGGCTACACCTTC. The chain joins TRBV4-3 to TRBJ1-2; D gene ambiguous. The CDR3 has 13 residues. V lost 2 bases to trimming and J lost 4 bases, with 8 bases between them. Per germline, CDR1 LGHNA and CDR2 YSLEER.

The V gene is TRBV9, the J gene TRBJ1-1; perhaps TRBD1 as D (6 bases). The CDR3 spans 15 residues. Germline values: CDR1 SGDLS, CDR2 YYNGEE. V lost 4 bases and J lost 0, with 13 bases in between. The CDR3 DNA sequence: TGTGCCAGCAGCAGGGGGGGATCTTTGAACACTGAAGCTTTCTTT. Translated: CASSRGGSLNTEAFF.

This sequence joins TRBV25-1 and TRBJ2-5, with D perhaps TRBD2 (5 bases). Germline CDR1 reads MGHDK; CDR2 reads SYGVNS. V was clipped by 6 bases and J by 1 base, with 12 bases between them. The length of the CDR3 is 14 residues. This chain's CDR3 is CASSPFGVQETQYF. The CDR3 region has the DNA TGTGCCAGCAGCCCCTTCGGGGTCCAAGAGACCCAGTACTTC. The whole variable domain, remainder taken from reference TRBV25-1 and TRBJ2-5, is EADIYQTPRYLVIGTGKKITLECSQTMGHDKMYWYQQDPGMELHLIHYSYGVNSTEKGDLSSESTVSRIRTEHFPLTLESARPSHTSQYLCASSPFGVQETQYFGPGTRLLVL.

The rearrangement joins TRBV6-5 to TRBJ2-1; D is possibly TRBD2 (5 bases). Germline V gene lookup returns CDR1 MNHEY and CDR2 SVGAGI. CDR3 length: 13 residues. V was clipped by 5 bases and J by 10 bases, with 15 bases between them. CDR3 sequence (DNA): TGTGCCAGCAGTCTGTCCCGGGGAAGCGAGCAGTTCTTC. Encoded protein: CASSLSRGSEQFF.

J is TRBJ2-7 and V is TRBV5-5; possibly TRBD2 for D (5 bases). Germline loops: CDR1 SGHKS, CDR2 YYEKEE (reference sequence). V was cut by 0 bases and J by 6 bases, with 13 bases left in between. The CDR3 runs to 14 residues. CDR3 in DNA: TGTGCCAGCAGCTTGGGATCCGGGGTACGCGAGCAGTACTTC. Protein: CASSLGSGVREQYF. The full variable domain, with the rest looked up from reference TRBV5-5 and TRBJ2-7, is DAGVTQSPTHLIKTRGQQVTLRCSPISGHKSVSWYQQVLGQGPQFIFQYYEKEERGRGNFPDRFSARQFPNYSSELNVNALLLGDSALYLCASSLGSGVREQYFGPGTRLTVT.

The genes are TRBV11-1 and TRBJ2-7; D perhaps matches TRBD1 (5 bases). CDR1 is SGHAT, CDR2 FQDESV, per germline (reference sequence). V was cut by 1 base and J by 3 bases, with 13 bases left in between. The CDR3 is made up of 15 amino acids. DNA of the CDR3: TGTGCCAGCAGCTTAGGGACACAGTTCGGCTACGAGCAGTACTTC. It is translated as CASSLGTQFGYEQYF.

The chain carries TRBV19 and TRBJ1-5; 8 bases map to TRBD1. V dropped 1 base and J dropped 16; count of bases not matched to a gene: 6. The CDR3 loop spans 12 amino acids. Germline V gene sequence: CDR1 LNHDA, CDR2 SQIVND (reference sequence). The DNA of the CDR3 is TGTGCCAGTAGTATAGCGGCAGGGGGCGAACATTTT. This translates into CASSIAAGGEHF.

The chain employs TRBV13 and TRBJ2-7, with 8 bases identical to TRBD2. CDR3 size: 15 residues. Germline-derived CDR1 and CDR2 are PRHDT and FYEKMQ (reference sequence). With 5 bases clipped from V and 6 bases from J, the junction kept 12 bases outside the gene matches. The chain's CDR3 is CASSPRGGSAREQYF. In DNA form, the CDR3 reads TGTGCCAGCAGCCCCCGGGGGGGGTCGGCGCGCGAGCAGTACTTC.

J is TRBJ1-2 and V is TRBV29-1; 9 bases align to TRBD1. V dropped 7 bases and J dropped 2; count of bases not matched to a gene: 11. Per the germline V gene, CDR1 is SQVTM and CDR2 is ANQGSEA. This CDR3 is built from 15 residues. CDR3 DNA: TGCAGCGGAAGAGAGCTGGGACAGGGAAACTATGGCTACACCTTC. It translates to CSGRELGQGNYGYTF.

J is TRBJ2-1 and V is TRBV5-1; 11 bases are shared with TRBD2. Unmatched junction bases numbered 7, after V lost 0 bases and J lost 2 bases. The CDR3 loop spans 18 amino acids. Germline CDR1 reads SGHRS; CDR2 reads YFSETQ. The DNA of the CDR3 is TGCGCCAGCAGCTTGGAGGCTAGCGGGGGGCCTACCTACAATGAGCAGTTCTTC. This gives the protein CASSLEASGGPTYNEQFF.

This chain links TRBV7-2 with TRBJ1-2; TRBD1 might be the D (6 bases). V lost 4 bases, J lost 7 bases, and 16 bases lay in between. The CDR3 contains 14 residues. The germline CDR1 and CDR2 sequences are SGHTA and FQGNSA. The CDR3 sequence: CASSYQGRTGGYTF. For the CDR3, the DNA is TGTGCCAGCAGCTATCAGGGGCGAACGGGTGGCTACACCTTC.

The gene calls are TRBV25-1 and TRBJ2-7; 7 nucleotides match TRBD1. The J segment lost 4 bases and the V segment lost 1 base, leaving 7 bases of the junction unmatched. Looked up from germline, CDR1 is MGHDK and CDR2 is SYGVNS. The CDR3 spans 15 residues. The CDR3 here is CASSELAGGRYEQYF. The CDR3, as DNA: TGTGCCAGCAGTGAATTGGCAGGGGGAAGGTACGAGCAGTACTTC.

The table lists this clone with a count of one. The rearrangement joins TRBV3-1 (or the pseudogene TRBV3-2) to TRBJ2-1, with unresolved D. Trimming removed 4 bases at V and 9 bases at J, with 13 bases between. The CDR3 covers 13 residues. Germline CDR1 is LGHDT and CDR2 is YNNKEL (reference sequence). CDR3 amino acids: CASSLIRSAEQFF. CDR3 sequence (DNA): TGTGCCAGCAGCCTCATTCGGAGCGCTGAGCAGTTCTTC.

The genes are TRBV29-1 and TRBJ2-1; the match to TRBD2 covers 8 bases. Trimming removed 5 bases from V and 7 bases from J; junction bases left unmatched: 10. The CDR3 runs to 14 residues. CDR1 is SQVTM, CDR2 ANQGSEA, per germline. CDR3 amino acids: CSVWFGGEGNEQFF. CDR3 bases: TGCAGCGTTTGGTTCGGGGGGGAAGGGAATGAGCAGTTCTTC.

The table lists this clone with a count of one. The V gene is TRBV18, the J gene TRBJ1-4, with D maybe TRBD1 (5 bases). Trimming shortened V by 3 bases and J by 0 bases, and 14 bases separated the two germline ends. The length of the CDR3 is 17 residues. Germline assignment: CDR1 KGHSH and CDR2 LQKENI. The CDR3, as DNA: TGTGCCAGCTCACCGTTAAGTGGGACTCCAACTAATGAAAAACTGTTTTTT. It encodes CASSPLSGTPTNEKLFF. Full variable domain (remainder filled in from reference TRBV18 and TRBJ1-4): NAGVMQNPRHLVRRRGQEARLRCSPMKGHSHVYWYRQLPEEGLKFMVYLQKENIIDESGMPKERFSAEFPKEGPSILRIQQVVRGDSAAYFCASSPLSGTPTNEKLFFGSGTQLSVL.

This clone was observed a single time. In DNA, the CDR3 is TGTGCTAGTGGTTTGGGCCTCAGGGTAAAGATGACTAATGAAAAACTGTTTTTT. Translating gives CASGLGLRVKMTNEKLFF. This chain joins TRBV12-5 and TRBJ1-4; tentative D call: TRBD1 (5 bases). Germline loops: CDR1 LGHNT, CDR2 FRNRAP. This CDR3 region has 18 residues. Trimming pared 1 base from V and 2 bases from J, leaving 17 bases between.

V is TRBV6-2 or TRBV6-3 and J is TRBJ2-3; a weak D match, TRBD2 (6 bases). The CDR3 spans 16 residues. Deletions cut 0 bases from V and 0 bases from J, with 10 bases between. CDR1 is MNHEY and CDR2 is SVGEGT in the germline V gene. This chain's CDR3 is CASSYSGLSSTDTQYF. CDR3 DNA sequence: TGTGCCAGCAGTTACTCGGGACTCTCTAGCACAGATACGCAGTATTTT.

The chain uses TRBV6-1 and TRBJ1-6; 10 bases are a match to TRBD1. From germline, CDR1 is MNHNS and CDR2 SASEGT. After removal of 1 base from V and 6 bases from J, the junction contained 3 bases not matched to a gene. CDR3 length: 16 residues. CDR3 nucleotide sequence: TGTGCCAGCAGTGAAGTGACAGGGGGCCCTAATTCACCCCTCCACTTT. It yields the protein CASSEVTGGPNSPLHF.

The rearrangement uses TRBV7-6 and TRBJ2-5; 11 bases align to TRBD1. The CDR3 has 17 amino acids. The V and J ends lost 5 bases and 5 bases, in that order; junction bases with no gene match: 13. Germline V gene data show CDR1 as SGHVS and CDR2 as FNYEAQ. The CDR3 region has the DNA TGTGCCAGCAGCCAAATAAAGGACAGGGGGCTTCGGGAGACCCAGTACTTC. This encodes CASSQIKDRGLRETQYF.

The chain couples TRBV28 to TRBJ1-2; 11 nucleotides align to TRBD1. This CDR3 has 15 amino acids. Unmatched junction bases numbered 9, after V lost 8 bases and J lost 4 bases. Germline loops: CDR1 MDHEN, CDR2 SYDVKM. In DNA, the CDR3 is TGTGCCAGCCGGACAGGGGGCCAGAGACTCTATGGCTACACCTTC. Translation: CASRTGGQRLYGYTF.

This rearrangement joins TRBV6-1 to TRBJ2-5; 8 bases are a match to TRBD2. CDR1 and CDR2 (germline): MNHNS, SASEGT. The length of the CDR3 is 14 residues. The J segment lost 5 bases and the V segment lost 6 bases, leaving 8 bases of the junction unmatched. The CDR3 reads CASSRTSQWETQYF. The DNA for the CDR3 is TGTGCCAGCAGCAGGACTAGCCAATGGGAGACCCAGTACTTC.

This clone was seen just once. The chain is built from TRBV19 and TRBJ1-1; 7 bases fit TRBD1. The V gene's germline CDR1 is LNHDA and CDR2 SQIVND (reference sequence). Trimming took 3 bases from V and 1 from J; bases not matched to a gene: 5. The CDR3 totals 15 residues. DNA of the CDR3: TGTGCCAGTAGTATGGATCAGGGGGGGAACACTGAAGCTTTCTTT. This encodes CASSMDQGGNTEAFF.

This chain connects TRBV7-2 to TRBJ1-2; a possible D gene is TRBD1 (6 bases). The ends were cut back, 8 bases at V and 3 bases at J, with 19 bases in the middle. Germline lookup yields CDR1 SGHTA and CDR2 FQGNSA. This CDR3 comprises 15 residues. The CDR3 nucleotides are TGTGCCAGCGCGACCATAGGGGGGGAGTACTATGGCTACACCTTC. It translates to CASATIGGEYYGYTF.

This clone was recorded once. The rearrangement links TRBV6-2 or TRBV6-3 to TRBJ1-4; D gene ambiguous. The CDR3 has 16 residues. V shed 4 bases and J shed 6 bases, with 18 bases lying between them. Germline CDR1 and CDR2: MNHEY and SVGEGT. CDR3 residues: CASSSGSGIGDEKLFF. CDR3 DNA: TGTGCCAGCAGTTCGGGCTCCGGGATCGGGGATGAAAAACTGTTTTTT.

This clone was counted between two and nine times. V and J are TRBV7-2 and TRBJ1-2; maybe TRBD1 (6 bases). CDR1 and CDR2 (germline): SGHTA, FQGNSA. Trimming removed 7 bases at V and 8 bases at J, with 17 bases between. The CDR3 spans 13 residues. CDR3 DNA sequence: TGTGCCAGCACCCCGGGCAGGGGCGAGGGCTACACCTTC. Amino acid sequence: CASTPGRGEGYTF. Full variable domain (remainder filled in from reference TRBV7-2 and TRBJ1-2): GAGVSQSPSNKVTEKGKDVELRCDPISGHTALYWYRQSLGQGLEFLIYFQGNSAPDKSGLPSDRFSAERTGGSVSTLTIQRTQQEDSAVYLCASTPGRGEGYTFGSGTRLTVV.

The chain combines TRBV10-2 with TRBJ1-6; D possibly corresponds to TRBD1 (5 bases). Germline CDR1 and CDR2: WSHSY and SAAADI. The ends were cut back, 3 bases at V and 8 bases at J, with 11 bases in the middle. This CDR3 has 14 amino acids. The CDR3 DNA sequence: TGCGCCAGCAGTGAAGGGGCACGGTATTCACCCCTCCACTTT. Its translation: CASSEGARYSPLHF.

A few counts support this clone. The CDR3 sequence: CASTEGRGLGNQPQHF. The CDR3 DNA is TGTGCCAGTACCGAGGGGCGGGGATTAGGCAATCAGCCCCAGCATTTT. The V and J genes are TRBV19 and TRBJ1-5; a possible D gene is TRBD1 (5 bases). The V gene lost 7 bases and the J gene lost 2 bases, with 18 bases spanning the gap. This CDR3 region has 16 residues. Germline V gives CDR1 LNHDA, CDR2 SQIVND (reference sequence).